Each of the 24 T cell receptor beta chains below was sequenced from the same sample in a study of blood T cell repertoires in COVID-19. Generated by immunoSEQ multiplex PCR, the TCRdb table keeps only in-frame clones and is missing some. The sample lists 260,000 or so clones, around 85% occurring once. Sequenced sample: PBMCs or T cells enriched from blood (not recorded which). The receptors were gathered from a woman between 45 and 65 years old who had recovered from COVID-19.

In regard to this clone: This sequence may be a read error, since a much larger clone differs from it by one base. V and J are TRBV7-3 and TRBJ1-2, with D possibly being TRBD1 (5 bases). Trimming shortened V by 4 bases and J by 5 bases, and 8 bases separated the two germline ends. Germline V lookup: CDR1 SGHTA, CDR2 FQGTGA. CDR3 length: 12 amino acids. As DNA, the CDR3 is TGTGCCAGCAGCTCCCCAGGGTATGGCTACACCTTC. Protein: CASSSPGYGYTF.

The rearrangement joins TRBV27 to TRBJ1-5; D is uncertain. CDR1 is MNHEY, CDR2 SMNVEV, per germline (reference sequence). The CDR3 loop spans 17 amino acids. With 1 base removed from V and 0 bases from J, the gap between germline ends came to 13 bases. Here the CDR3 reads CASSLLGGEYSNQPQHF. The CDR3 nucleotides read TGTGCCAGCAGTTTATTAGGTGGAGAATATAGCAATCAGCCCCAGCATTTT.

Only one count was recorded for this clone. The chain recombines TRBV19 with TRBJ2-5; TRBD2 agrees at 7 bases. The junction had 9 bases not matched to a gene; V was cut back by 3 bases and J by 5 bases. The CDR3 runs 15 residues. CDR1 is LNHDA, CDR2 SQIVND, per germline (reference sequence). The DNA of the CDR3 is TGTGCCAGTAGTATTGTTCGGGGGGACCGGGAGACCCAGTACTTC. It codes for CASSIVRGDRETQYF.

The chain recombines TRBV9 with TRBJ2-1; no clear D gene. The germline CDR1 and CDR2 sequences are SGDLS and YYNGEE. The CDR3 is made up of 16 amino acids. Deletions cut 3 bases from V and 4 bases from J, with 17 bases between. CDR3 bases: TGTGCCAGCAGCGACCCCCGGCGCGGCGCGTACAATGAGCAGTTCTTC. Its protein product is CASSDPRRGAYNEQFF.

The genes are TRBV5-1 and TRBJ1-3, with D unresolved. The CDR3 is 13 residues long. In germline, CDR1 is SGHRS, CDR2 YFSETQ. V was clipped by 4 bases and J by 9 bases, with 14 bases between them. CDR3 DNA: TGCGCCAGCAGCCGCGGGCCCTGGGGCACCATATATTTT. Residues: CASSRGPWGTIYF.

The chain has TRBV20-1 and TRBJ1-6; D is undetermined. Germline V CDR1 and CDR2: DFQATT, SNEGSKA (reference sequence). Trimming removed 3 bases at V and 0 bases at J, with 9 bases between. The CDR3 loop spans 15 amino acids. This CDR3 reads CSASTTSSYNSPLHF. The CDR3 nucleotides are TGCAGTGCTAGTACCACTAGCTCCTATAATTCACCCCTCCACTTT.

The V gene is TRBV7-8, the J gene TRBJ1-4; a weak D match, TRBD1 (6 bases). Between the trimmed V and J ends, which lost 0 bases and 7 bases, there was a span of 12 bases. The length of the CDR3 is 15 residues. Germline CDR1 SGHVS, CDR2 FQNEAQ. The CDR3 sequence is CASSLALGAREKLFF. Here the CDR3 DNA reads TGTGCCAGCAGCTTAGCGTTGGGGGCCCGTGAAAAACTGTTTTTT.

With respect to this clone: This same CDR3 is encoded by further DNA sequences in the sample. The CDR3 DNA is TGCGCCAGCAGTACCTCAGGCTCTGGAAACACCATATATTTT. Encoded protein: CASSTSGSGNTIYF. The J gene is TRBJ1-3, the V gene TRBV5-1; D is uncertain. The CDR3 runs 14 residues. Germline V gene sequence: CDR1 SGHRS, CDR2 YFSETQ. V was shortened by 5 bases and J by 0 bases, with 9 bases between the two germline ends.

The chain's CDR3 is CASSFGSGTGVEKLFF. As DNA, the CDR3 is TGTGCCAGCAGCTTCGGGTCCGGGACAGGGGTAGAAAAACTGTTTTTT. The chain combines TRBV5-6 with TRBJ1-4, with TRBD1 matching over 10 bases. Germline CDR1 SGHDT, CDR2 YYEEEE. This CDR3 is built from 16 residues. The junction had 9 bases not matched to a gene; V was cut back by 2 bases and J by 8 bases. Filled out from reference TRBV5-6 and TRBJ1-4, the complete variable domain reads DAGVTQSPTHLIKTRGQQVTLRCSPKSGHDTVSWYQQALGQGPQFIFQYYEEEERQRGNFPDRFSGHQFPNYSSELNVNALLLGDSALYLCASSFGSGTGVEKLFFGSGTQLSVL.

The rearrangement joins TRBV4-2 to TRBJ2-3, with 11 bases lining up with TRBD2. The ends lost 1 base at V and 1 base at J; junction bases unmatched: 4. Germline CDR1 reads LGHNA; CDR2 reads YNFKEQ. The CDR3 is made up of 17 amino acids. For the CDR3, the DNA is TGTGCCAGCAGCCAAGCTAGCGGGGGGTTGGGCACAGATACGCAGTATTTT. This translates into CASSQASGGLGTDTQYF.

The V and J genes are TRBV10-3 and TRBJ1-2, with D perhaps TRBD1 (5 bases). CDR1 ENHRY and CDR2 SYGVKD come from the germline V gene. Deletions cut 3 bases from V and 2 bases from J, with 7 bases between. The CDR3 contains 13 residues. The CDR3, as DNA: TGTGCCATCAGTGAACAGGACAACTATGGCTACACCTTC. It is translated as CAISEQDNYGYTF.

This chain connects TRBV7-6 to TRBJ2-7; 11 nucleotides match TRBD2. V shed 4 bases, J shed 4 bases, and the junction held 9 bases outside the gene matches. Germline V lookup: CDR1 SGHVS, CDR2 FNYEAQ. CDR3 length: 16 residues. The chain's CDR3 is CASSSDGTSGRYEQYF. The CDR3 bases are TGTGCCAGCAGCTCTGACGGGACTAGCGGAAGGTACGAGCAGTACTTC.

The rearrangement joins TRBV29-1 to TRBJ1-2; D may be TRBD1 (5 bases). Trimming removed 6 bases from V and 4 bases from J, with 18 bases in between. Germline V gene lookup returns CDR1 SQVTM and CDR2 ANQGSEA. The CDR3 loop spans 14 amino acids. In DNA form, the CDR3 reads TGCAGCGTGTGGATGGTCAGGGAGGCCTATGGCTACACCTTC. Translation: CSVWMVREAYGYTF.

This sequence joins TRBV15 and TRBJ2-1; TRBD2 agrees at 11 bases. The CDR3 length is 17 residues. V lost 3 bases, J lost 5 bases, and 9 bases stayed unmatched. Germline loops: CDR1 LNHNV, CDR2 YYDKDF (reference sequence). CDR3 sequence reads: CATSSGFSGRANNEQFF. The CDR3 DNA reads as TGTGCCACCAGCAGTGGGTTTAGCGGGAGGGCCAACAATGAGCAGTTCTTC. The whole variable domain, filled in from reference TRBV15 and TRBJ2-1, reads DAMVIQNPRYQVTQFGKPVTLSCSQTLNHNVMYWYQQKSSQAPKLLFHYYDKDFNNEADTPDNFQSRRPNTSFCFLDIRSPGLGDTAMYLCATSSGFSGRANNEQFFGPGTRLTVL.

There are a few counts of this clone. The CDR3 DNA reads TGTGCCAGCAGTCCGGGACCGATCGCAGGGGCCCTCGACGAGCAGTACTTC. It encodes CASSPGPIAGALDEQYF. This chain joins TRBV6-6 and TRBJ2-7, with D perhaps matching TRBD1 (6 bases). In germline, CDR1 is MNHNY, CDR2 SVGAGI (reference sequence). Trimming shortened V by 5 bases and J by 5 bases, and 25 bases separated the two germline ends. CDR3 length equals 17 residues.

Details on this clone: Relative to the germline gene, one junction end is altered; a read error may explain this. The J gene is TRBJ1-2, the V gene TRBV15; 10 positions match TRBD1. Germline CDR1 LNHNV, CDR2 YYDKDF (reference sequence). CDR3 length equals 13 residues. The CDR3: CATSSFFSGTGVF. In nucleotides, the CDR3 is TGTGCCACCAGCAGCTTTTTTTCCGGGACAGGGGTCTTC.

The chain joins TRBV27 to TRBJ1-2, with 8 bases that match TRBD1. The J segment lost 8 bases and the V segment lost 5 bases, leaving 19 bases of the junction unmatched. The length of the CDR3 is 17 residues. Germline V lookup: CDR1 MNHEY, CDR2 SMNVEV (reference sequence). CDR3 coding DNA: TGTGCCAGCAGTGCCTCGGGACAGGCCTTTTTTCTGGCCGGCTACACCTTC. This codes for CASSASGQAFFLAGYTF.

The chain is built from TRBV5-6 and TRBJ1-6, with 9 nucleotides matching TRBD1. The trim removed 0 bases at V and 11 bases at J, leaving 3 bases unmatched. The CDR3 is 14 residues long. Per the germline V gene, CDR1 is SGHDT and CDR2 is YYEEEE. CDR3 DNA sequence: TGTGCCAGCAGCTTGGGGACAGGGGTTGCACCCCTCCACTTT. Its translation is CASSLGTGVAPLHF.

This clone appeared once. The DNA of the CDR3 is TGTGCCAGCAGTGGGGTTACGGGGAGGGTCGCAGATACGCAGTATTTT. Its translation: CASSGVTGRVADTQYF. The chain carries TRBV6-1 and TRBJ2-3; TRBD2 agrees at 7 bases. Germline-derived CDR1 and CDR2 are MNHNS and SASEGT. This CDR3 is 16 amino acids long. V dropped 4 bases and J dropped 4; count of bases not matched to a gene: 11.

This clone was found a few times. This chain uses TRBV19 with TRBJ1-5; 8 bases fit TRBD1. Trimming cost V 7 bases and J 6 bases; bases outside gene matches: 11. CDR1 is LNHDA, CDR2 SQIVND, per germline (reference sequence). CDR3 length: 15 residues. The CDR3 sequence is CASKGVTGEGQPQHF. CDR3 sequence (DNA): TGTGCCAGTAAAGGAGTGACAGGGGAAGGTCAGCCCCAGCATTTT.

In this sample, this clone turned up a few times. This rearrangement joins TRBV29-1 to TRBJ1-1, with TRBD1 matching over 7 bases. From germline, CDR1 is SQVTM and CDR2 ANQGSEA. V lost 6 bases to trimming and J lost 4 bases; unmatched junction nucleotides: 5. The CDR3 covers 12 residues. CDR3 sequence reads: CSVLTGPTEAFF. The CDR3 DNA follows: TGCAGCGTCCTGACAGGGCCCACTGAAGCTTTCTTT.

This rearrangement joins TRBV18 to TRBJ1-6; no firm D call. The CDR3 has 14 residues. In germline, CDR1 is KGHSH, CDR2 LQKENI. The germline V and J ends were trimmed by 2 bases and 7 bases, with 9 bases remaining between them. Here the CDR3 reads CASSPSGGNSPLHF. CDR3 DNA: TGTGCCAGCTCACCAAGCGGAGGCAATTCACCCCTCCACTTT.

This clone was observed a single time. The CDR3 region is CASSQGQISYEQYF. CDR3 coding DNA: TGTGCCAGCAGCCAAGGACAGATCTCCTACGAGCAGTACTTC. The chain joins TRBV4-2 to TRBJ2-7, with D perhaps matching TRBD1 (5 bases). The V end lost 1 base, the J end lost 0 bases, and 7 bases lay between the germline ends. This CDR3 region has 14 residues. From germline, CDR1 is LGHNA and CDR2 YNFKEQ.

The gene calls are TRBV30 and TRBJ2-7, with 10 bases that match TRBD2. Germline-derived CDR1 and CDR2 are GTSNPN and SVGIG (reference sequence). After removal of 4 bases from V and 5 bases from J, the junction contained 11 bases not matched to a gene. The CDR3 spans 15 residues. CDR3 residues: CAWTISSGSFNEQYF. CDR3 DNA: TGTGCCTGGACTATATCTAGCGGGAGTTTCAACGAGCAGTACTTC.